Following are 25 T cell receptor beta chains from one sample sequenced in a study of blood T cell repertoires in COVID-19. Assay used: immunoSEQ multiplex PCR; TCRdb lists only in-frame clones, some missing. The sample lists nearly 100,000 clones, 65% to 85% seen once, with around a sixth in the top ten. The specimen was peripheral blood. Source of these receptors: a woman aged 55 to 70 with acute or convalescent COVID-19.

The V call is TRBV3-1 (or the pseudogene TRBV3-2), the J call TRBJ2-7; TRBD1 agrees at 7 bases. Germline CDR1 and CDR2: LGHDT and YNNKEL (reference sequence). Trimming removed 0 bases from V and 6 bases from J; junction bases left unmatched: 2. This CDR3 contains 13 residues. The CDR3 DNA is TGTGCCAGCAGCCAAGACGACAGGGCCGAGCAGTACTTC. Amino acids: CASSQDDRAEQYF.

The genes are TRBV6-5 and TRBJ1-2, with D possibly being TRBD1 (5 bases). V was cut by 6 bases and J by 1 base, with 9 bases left in between. The CDR3 has 13 residues. Looked up from germline, CDR1 is MNHEY and CDR2 is SVGAGI. In DNA, the CDR3 is TGTGCCAGCAGGAAAGACAGTAACTATGGCTACACCTTC. Protein: CASRKDSNYGYTF.

This clone was counted only a few times. This chain joins TRBV11-3 and TRBJ1-1, with 9 bases aligning to TRBD1. V was pared by 8 bases and J by 1 base, with 5 bases of the junction left unmatched. Per germline, CDR1 SGHNT and CDR2 YENEEA. This CDR3 is 14 amino acids long. The CDR3 region is CASGTGRANTEAFF. The DNA of the CDR3 is TGTGCCAGCGGGACAGGGAGGGCGAACACTGAAGCTTTCTTT.

V and J are TRBV2 and TRBJ1-6, with D possibly being TRBD1 (5 bases). From germline, CDR1 is SNHLY and CDR2 FYNNEI. The CDR3 loop spans 15 amino acids. Deletions cut 2 bases from V and 10 bases from J, with 15 bases between. CDR3 sequence reads: CASSESAAGRSPLHF. CDR3 nucleotide sequence: TGTGCCAGCAGTGAATCCGCAGCGGGACGATCACCCCTCCACTTT.

The chain links TRBV6-2 or TRBV6-3 to TRBJ1-2; the D is unclear. Deletions cut 2 bases from V and 4 bases from J, with 11 bases between. The germline CDR1 and CDR2 sequences are MNHEY and SVGEGT. CDR3 length: 14 amino acids. The CDR3 DNA follows: TGTGCCAGCAGTTACGAGGCAGCAATCTATGGCTACACCTTC. Its translation is CASSYEAAIYGYTF.

This sequence joins TRBV6-5 and TRBJ2-1; D ambiguous. Trimming removed 7 bases at V and 6 bases at J, with 13 bases between. This CDR3 has 13 residues. In germline, CDR1 is MNHEY, CDR2 SVGAGI. CDR3 nucleotides: TGTGCCAGCACCCGTTCCCCCCTCAATGAGCAGTTCTTC. Translated: CASTRSPLNEQFF.

The chain combines TRBV4-3 with TRBJ1-4; no reliable D call. Between the trimmed V and J ends, which lost 4 bases and 8 bases, there was a span of 11 bases. The length of the CDR3 is 13 residues. Per germline, CDR1 LGHNA and CDR2 YSLEER. The CDR3 nucleotides read TGCGCCAGCAGCCGTCTCCTCTCGGAAAAACTGTTTTTT. It yields the protein CASSRLLSEKLFF.

This chain joins TRBV11-2 and TRBJ1-1; no clear D gene. Trimming pared 5 bases from V and 2 bases from J, leaving 9 bases between. Per the germline V gene, CDR1 is SGHAT and CDR2 is FQNNGV. The CDR3 sequence is 13 residues long. CDR3 region: CASSRLRNTEAFF. The CDR3 DNA reads TGTGCCAGCAGCCGACTTCGCAACACTGAAGCTTTCTTT.

A single count supports this clone. This chain joins TRBV4-1 and TRBJ2-1; 9 bases map to TRBD1. The CDR3 consists of 15 residues. The germline V gene encodes CDR1 MGHRA and CDR2 YSYEKL. The junction had 8 bases not matched to a gene; V was cut back by 4 bases and J by 7 bases. This CDR3 is CASSPGTGRGNEQFF. The CDR3 DNA sequence: TGCGCCAGCAGCCCCGGGACAGGGCGCGGGAATGAGCAGTTCTTC.

The chain is built from TRBV6-5 and TRBJ2-4; possible D gene TRBD1, 5 bases. The germline V gene has CDR1 MNHEY and CDR2 SVGAGI. CDR3 length: 14 amino acids. Trimming took 8 bases from V and 0 from J, leaving 11 bases between them. The CDR3 sequence is CASGADLAKNIQYF. DNA for the CDR3: TGTGCCAGCGGGGCAGACCTAGCCAAAAACATTCAGTACTTC.

V and J are TRBV28 and TRBJ1-6; 8 positions match TRBD1. V lost 6 bases to trimming and J lost 7 bases; unmatched junction nucleotides: 5. The CDR3 contains 14 residues. CDR1 and CDR2 from the germline V gene are MDHEN and SYDVKM. CDR3 protein: CASRSTGGNSPLHF. The CDR3 bases are TGTGCCAGCAGGAGTACAGGGGGGAATTCACCCCTCCACTTT.

The chain joins TRBV6-5 to TRBJ2-3; 9 bases match TRBD1. Germline assignment: CDR1 MNHEY and CDR2 SVGAGI. The ends lost 8 bases at V and 0 bases at J; junction bases unmatched: 3. This CDR3 region has 14 residues. The CDR3 nucleotides are TGTGCCAGCCGCGACAGGGGGAGCACAGATACGCAGTATTTT. Its translation: CASRDRGSTDTQYF.

The CDR3 loop is CASSYPAGDTQYF. CDR3 in DNA: TGTGCCAGCAGTTATCCAGCCGGGGATACGCAGTATTTT. The J gene is TRBJ2-3, the V gene TRBV6-6; no clear D gene. The V gene lost 3 bases and the J gene lost 6 bases, with 10 bases spanning the gap. Germline loops: CDR1 MNHNY, CDR2 SVGAGI (reference sequence). The CDR3 consists of 13 residues.

This clone is medium-sized by share. The chain is built from TRBV7-3 and TRBJ2-3, with TRBD2 identical over 10 bases. CDR3 length: 13 amino acids. CDR1 SGHTA and CDR2 FQGTGA come from the germline V gene. With 4 bases clipped from V and 8 bases from J, the junction kept 3 bases outside the gene matches. The CDR3 DNA follows: TGTGCCAGCAGCTCAACTAGCGGGGTTACGCAGTATTTT. Translated: CASSSTSGVTQYF.

V is TRBV9 and J is TRBJ1-5, with D tentatively TRBD1 (6 bases). V was pared by 0 bases and J by 5 bases, with 9 bases between. The germline V gene has CDR1 SGDLS and CDR2 YYNGEE. The CDR3 covers 14 residues. CDR3 sequence (DNA): TGTGCCAGCAGCGTAGGGGCAGGGGATCAGCCCCAGCATTTT. This gives the protein CASSVGAGDQPQHF.

The chain is built from TRBV5-1 and TRBJ1-5; 7 bases line up with TRBD1. Losses at the gene ends were 0 bases for V and 4 bases for J; bases not matched to a gene: 4. Germline CDR1 is SGHRS and CDR2 is YFSETQ. The CDR3 contains 15 residues. Here the CDR3 reads CASSLDGRGNQPQHF. Here the CDR3 DNA reads TGCGCCAGCAGCTTGGATGGCAGGGGGAATCAGCCCCAGCATTTT. The entire variable domain, with the rest obtained from reference TRBV5-1 and TRBJ1-5, is as follows: KAGVTQTPRYLIKTRGQQVTLSCSPISGHRSVSWYQQTPGQGLQFLFEYFSETQRNKGNFPGRFSGRQFSNSRSEMNVSTLELGDSALYLCASSLDGRGNQPQHFGDGTRLSIL.

V is TRBV7-2 and J is TRBJ2-1; 11 nucleotides line up with TRBD2. V trimming: 4 bases; J trimming: 0 bases; junction bases outside the gene matches: 2. Germline lookup yields CDR1 SGHTA and CDR2 FQGNSA. The CDR3 runs 16 residues. The CDR3 protein is CASSSGLAGSYNEQFF. The CDR3 DNA reads as TGTGCCAGCAGCTCTGGACTAGCGGGCTCCTACAATGAGCAGTTCTTC.

This rearrangement joins TRBV5-1 to TRBJ1-6, with D maybe TRBD1 (6 bases). Trimming removed 4 bases from V and 5 bases from J, with 16 bases in between. This CDR3 spans 16 amino acids. Germline V gives CDR1 SGHRS, CDR2 YFSETQ. The DNA for the CDR3 is TGCGCCAGCAGCCACTACGCGGGGGCTAATAATTCACCCCTCCACTTT. Amino acids: CASSHYAGANNSPLHF.

The chain recombines TRBV23-1 with TRBJ1-1; D is unclear. TRBV23-1 is recorded as an ORF, its role being uncertain. CDR3 length: 14 residues. V was cut by 0 bases and J by 5 bases, with 10 bases left in between. The CDR3 DNA sequence: TGCGCCAGCAGTCAATCGGAGGGTTCAACTGAAGCTTTCTTT. Translation: CASSQSEGSTEAFF.

This clone was seen a single time. The chain recombines TRBV30 with TRBJ1-4, with D maybe TRBD1 (5 bases). CDR1 and CDR2 from the germline V gene are GTSNPN and SVGIG (reference sequence). V was trimmed by 2 bases and J by 8 bases, leaving 30 bases between them. The CDR3 loop spans 19 amino acids. The CDR3 coding sequence is TGTGCCTGGAGTATTGGGACTCCCGCCCAAGTCCCGAGAGGCGAAAAACTGTTTTTT. Residues: CAWSIGTPAQVPRGEKLFF.

This clone was detected once. DNA for the CDR3: TGTGCCAGCAGTGAAGCCCGGACTAGCGGGGGCACAGATACGCAGTATTTT. Translation: CASSEARTSGGTDTQYF. The chain has TRBV6-1 and TRBJ2-3; 12 nucleotides line up with TRBD2. The CDR3 runs to 17 residues. V shed 0 bases, J shed 1 base, and the junction held 2 bases outside the gene matches. The germline V gene has CDR1 MNHNS and CDR2 SASEGT.

The gene calls are TRBV9 and TRBJ1-6, with D uncertain. Trimming took off 3 bases at V and 7 bases at J, with 8 bases between the two ends. The CDR3 runs to 13 residues. Per germline, CDR1 SGDLS and CDR2 YYNGEE. Written as DNA, the CDR3 is TGTGCCAGCAGCGAAGCCCCCAATTCACCCCTCCACTTT. It specifies CASSEAPNSPLHF.

The chain couples TRBV19 to TRBJ2-2, with a tentative D call TRBD1 (6 bases). Germline CDR1 is LNHDA and CDR2 is SQIVND (reference sequence). Trimming took 5 bases from V and 1 from J, leaving 11 bases between them. The CDR3 consists of 15 residues. The CDR3 coding sequence is TGTGCCAGTAGTTTACAGGGCGGGAACACCGGGGAGCTGTTTTTT. This encodes CASSLQGGNTGELFF.

Notes on this clone: At one end the junction does not follow the germline gene, possibly because of a read error. The rearrangement joins TRBV10-1 to TRBJ2-1; 10 bases are shared with TRBD2. The germline V gene encodes CDR1 WNHNN and CDR2 SYGVQD (reference sequence). This CDR3 contains 13 residues. The CDR3 sequence: CASSDRAGGQEVF. The CDR3, as DNA: TGCGCCAGCAGTGATCGAGCGGGGGGGCAAGAGGTCTTC.

The gene calls are TRBV5-4 and TRBJ2-7; D possibly corresponds to TRBD1 (5 bases). V shed 3 bases and J shed 2 bases, with 12 bases lying between them. Looked up from germline, CDR1 is SGHNT and CDR2 is YYREEE (reference sequence). CDR3 length: 14 residues. The chain's CDR3 is CASSSDSLTYEQYF. The CDR3 region has the DNA TGTGCCAGCAGCTCCGACAGTCTAACCTACGAGCAGTACTTC.